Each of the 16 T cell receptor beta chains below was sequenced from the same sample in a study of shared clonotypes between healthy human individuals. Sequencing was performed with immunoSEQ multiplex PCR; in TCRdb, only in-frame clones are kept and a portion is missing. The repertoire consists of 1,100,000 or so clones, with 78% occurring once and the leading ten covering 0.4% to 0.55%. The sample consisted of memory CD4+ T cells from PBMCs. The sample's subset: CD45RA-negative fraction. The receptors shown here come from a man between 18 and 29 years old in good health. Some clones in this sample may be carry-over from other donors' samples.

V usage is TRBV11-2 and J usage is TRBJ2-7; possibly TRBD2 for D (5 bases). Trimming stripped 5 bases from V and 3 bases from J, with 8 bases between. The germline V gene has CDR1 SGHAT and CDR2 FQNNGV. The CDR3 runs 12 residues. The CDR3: CASSREIYEQYF. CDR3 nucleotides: TGTGCCAGCAGCCGGGAAATCTACGAGCAGTACTTC.

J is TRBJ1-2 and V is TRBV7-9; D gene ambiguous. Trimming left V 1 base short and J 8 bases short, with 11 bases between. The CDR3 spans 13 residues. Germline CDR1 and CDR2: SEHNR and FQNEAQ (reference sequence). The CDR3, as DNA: TGTGCCAGCAGCTTAGGGCTGGAGACGGGCTACACCTTC. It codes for CASSLGLETGYTF.

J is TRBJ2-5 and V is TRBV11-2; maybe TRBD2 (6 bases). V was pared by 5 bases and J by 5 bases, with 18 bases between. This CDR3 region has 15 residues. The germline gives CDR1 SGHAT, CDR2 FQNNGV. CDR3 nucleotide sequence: TGTGCCAGCAGCCCCTGGGGCGAGGGGAGGGAGACCCAGTACTTC. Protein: CASSPWGEGRETQYF.

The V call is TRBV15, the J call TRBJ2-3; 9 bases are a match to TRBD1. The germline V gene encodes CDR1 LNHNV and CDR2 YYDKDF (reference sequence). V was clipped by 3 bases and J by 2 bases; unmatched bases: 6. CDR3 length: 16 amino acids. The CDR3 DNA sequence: TGTGCCACCAGCAGGGACAGGGGTACTCCCACAGATACGCAGTATTTT. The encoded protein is CATSRDRGTPTDTQYF.

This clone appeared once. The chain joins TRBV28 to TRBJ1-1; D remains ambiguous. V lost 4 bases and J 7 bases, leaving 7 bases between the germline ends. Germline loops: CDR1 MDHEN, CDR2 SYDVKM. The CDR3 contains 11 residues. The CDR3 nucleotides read TGTGCCAGCAGTTCTTTTGGTGAAGCTTTCTTT. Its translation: CASSSFGEAFF.

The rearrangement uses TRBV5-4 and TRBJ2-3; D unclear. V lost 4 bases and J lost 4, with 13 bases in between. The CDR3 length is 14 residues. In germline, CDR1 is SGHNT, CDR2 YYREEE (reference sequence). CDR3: CASSPRLDADTQYF. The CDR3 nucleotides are TGTGCCAGCAGCCCTAGATTGGACGCAGATACGCAGTATTTT.

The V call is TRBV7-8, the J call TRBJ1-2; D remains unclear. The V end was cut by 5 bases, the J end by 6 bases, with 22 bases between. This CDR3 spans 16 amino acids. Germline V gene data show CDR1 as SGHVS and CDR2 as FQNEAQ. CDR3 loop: CASSQRNWRQKDGYTF. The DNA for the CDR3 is TGTGCCAGCAGCCAGAGGAACTGGAGACAAAAGGATGGCTACACCTTC.

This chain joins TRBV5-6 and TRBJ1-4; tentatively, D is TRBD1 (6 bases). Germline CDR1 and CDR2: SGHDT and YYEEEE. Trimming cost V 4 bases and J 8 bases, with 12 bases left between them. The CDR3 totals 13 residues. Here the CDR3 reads CASSLGDKEKLFF. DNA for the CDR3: TGTGCCAGCAGCCTTGGGGACAAAGAAAAACTGTTTTTT.

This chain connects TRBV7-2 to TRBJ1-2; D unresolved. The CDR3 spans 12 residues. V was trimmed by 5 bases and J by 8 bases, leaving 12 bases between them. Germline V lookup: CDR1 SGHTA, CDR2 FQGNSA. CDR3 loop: CASSQWGWGYTF. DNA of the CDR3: TGTGCCAGCAGCCAATGGGGTTGGGGCTACACCTTC. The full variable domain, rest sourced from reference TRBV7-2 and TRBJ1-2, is GAGVSQSPSNKVTEKGKDVELRCDPISGHTALYWYRQSLGQGLEFLIYFQGNSAPDKSGLPSDRFSAERTGGSVSTLTIQRTQQEDSAVYLCASSQWGWGYTFGSGTRLTVV.

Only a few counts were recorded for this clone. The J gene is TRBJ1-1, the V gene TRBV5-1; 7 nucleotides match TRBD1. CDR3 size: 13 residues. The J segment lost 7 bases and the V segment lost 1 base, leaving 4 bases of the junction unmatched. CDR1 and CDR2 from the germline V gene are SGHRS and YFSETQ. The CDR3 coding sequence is TGCGCCAGCAGCTTGACAGGGGCTCTTGAAGCTTTCTTT. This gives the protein CASSLTGALEAFF.

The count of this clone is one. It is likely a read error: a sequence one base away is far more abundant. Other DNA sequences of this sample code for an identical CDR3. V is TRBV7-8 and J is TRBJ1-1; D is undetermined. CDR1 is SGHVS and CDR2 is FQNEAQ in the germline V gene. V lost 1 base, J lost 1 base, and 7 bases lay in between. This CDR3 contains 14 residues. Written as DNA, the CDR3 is TGTGCCAGCAGCTTAGTAGGAGGGAACACTGAAGCTTTCTTT. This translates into CASSLVGGNTEAFF.

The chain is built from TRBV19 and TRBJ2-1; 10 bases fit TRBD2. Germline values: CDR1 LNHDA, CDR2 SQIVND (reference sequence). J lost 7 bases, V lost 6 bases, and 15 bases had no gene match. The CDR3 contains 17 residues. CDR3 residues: CASSLRPPGTSVNEQFF. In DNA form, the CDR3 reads TGTGCCAGTAGCCTGAGACCTCCCGGGACTAGCGTGAATGAGCAGTTCTTC.

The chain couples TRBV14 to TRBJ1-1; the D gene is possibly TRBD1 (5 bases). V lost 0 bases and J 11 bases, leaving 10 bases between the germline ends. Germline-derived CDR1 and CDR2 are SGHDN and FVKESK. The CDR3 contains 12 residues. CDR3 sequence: CASSQDQGMAFF. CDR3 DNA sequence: TGTGCCAGCAGCCAAGACCAGGGTATGGCTTTCTTT.

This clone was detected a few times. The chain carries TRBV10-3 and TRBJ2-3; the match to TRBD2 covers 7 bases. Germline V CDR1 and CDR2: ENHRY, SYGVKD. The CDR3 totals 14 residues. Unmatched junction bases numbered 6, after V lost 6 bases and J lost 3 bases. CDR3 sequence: CAISGIAGTDTQYF. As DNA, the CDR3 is TGTGCCATCAGCGGGATAGCGGGTACAGATACGCAGTATTTT.

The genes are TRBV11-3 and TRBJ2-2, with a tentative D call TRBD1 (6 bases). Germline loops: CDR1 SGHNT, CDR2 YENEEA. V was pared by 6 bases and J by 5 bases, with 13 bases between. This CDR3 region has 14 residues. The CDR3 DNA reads TGTGCCAGCAGACAGGGTTGGGGGACCGGGGAGCTGTTTTTT. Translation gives CASRQGWGTGELFF.

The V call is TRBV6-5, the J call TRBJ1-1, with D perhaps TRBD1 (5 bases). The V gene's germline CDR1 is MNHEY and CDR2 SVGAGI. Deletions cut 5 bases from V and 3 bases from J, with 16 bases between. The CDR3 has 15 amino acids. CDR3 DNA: TGTGCCAGCAGTCCGGGGGGTCCGAGGGACACTGAAGCTTTCTTT. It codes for CASSPGGPRDTEAFF.